The following is a T cell receptor beta chain sequence with its context. The antigen is unknown. The length of the CDR3 is 13 residues. The germline V gene has CDR1 SGHRS and CDR2 YFSETQ. V gave up 1 base and J gave up 4 bases, with 8 bases separating them. This entry belongs to a study of T-cell memory formation after mild COVID-19. Across the whole study: Largely donor-specific sequence clusters came from a couple of donors.

General study results and limits: Most CD4+ clones that shrank were in CM and EM, while CD8+ ones turned up in EMRA.

After 5'RACE with constant-segment primers, TCR alpha and TCR beta cDNA libraries carrying sample barcodes and UMIs were obtained. TCRdb reprocessed the 5' RACE reads via MiXCR and lists one record per CDR3 protein. The sample includes 250,000 to 350,000 distinct CDR3 sequences, more than 15% of them seen just once. The sample comprised PBMCs or a T cell subset sorted from them (not recorded which). The chain carries TRBV5-1 and TRBJ2-5; D remains unclear. This sequence was found in a man aged 18-30 years who had mild COVID-19 (a few samples of this study predate the infection). Cell type and time point are not known. The CDR3 reads CASSLQDRETQYF. CDR3 in DNA: TGCGCCAGCAGCTTGCAGGATAGAGAGACCCAGTACTTC.